This TCR beta chain was documented in a study of T-cell memory formation after mild COVID-19. The overall study: The two donors had largely donor-specific TCR clusters. Whole-study results and caveats: Day 15 to 85 contracting clones showed balanced CD4/CD8; later expanders leaned CD4+. CD4+ contracting clones lay mainly in CM and EM, CD8+ ones in EMRA. Cross-reactive memory apparently joined, as some responding clones appeared in pre-infection memory.

TCRdb reprocessed the 5' RACE reads with MiXCR, giving one entry per CDR3 protein. The sample holds nearly 350,000 distinct CDR3 sequences, approximately 13% seen once. This clonotype was recorded a few times. Its antigen is unknown. This TCR derives from a man younger than 35 who had mild COVID-19 (a few samples of this study predate the infection). Cell type and time point are not known. Sequencing was carried out using PBMCs or a T cell subset sorted from them (not recorded which).

Written as DNA, the CDR3 is TGCGCCAGCAGCTTGGACGTAACTAACTATGGCTACACCTTC. Protein product: CASSLDVTNYGYTF. The V call is TRBV5-1, the J call TRBJ1-2; D ambiguous. Trimming pared 0 bases from V and 0 bases from J, leaving 6 bases between. The CDR3 runs to 14 residues. Germline V lookup: CDR1 SGHRS, CDR2 YFSETQ.